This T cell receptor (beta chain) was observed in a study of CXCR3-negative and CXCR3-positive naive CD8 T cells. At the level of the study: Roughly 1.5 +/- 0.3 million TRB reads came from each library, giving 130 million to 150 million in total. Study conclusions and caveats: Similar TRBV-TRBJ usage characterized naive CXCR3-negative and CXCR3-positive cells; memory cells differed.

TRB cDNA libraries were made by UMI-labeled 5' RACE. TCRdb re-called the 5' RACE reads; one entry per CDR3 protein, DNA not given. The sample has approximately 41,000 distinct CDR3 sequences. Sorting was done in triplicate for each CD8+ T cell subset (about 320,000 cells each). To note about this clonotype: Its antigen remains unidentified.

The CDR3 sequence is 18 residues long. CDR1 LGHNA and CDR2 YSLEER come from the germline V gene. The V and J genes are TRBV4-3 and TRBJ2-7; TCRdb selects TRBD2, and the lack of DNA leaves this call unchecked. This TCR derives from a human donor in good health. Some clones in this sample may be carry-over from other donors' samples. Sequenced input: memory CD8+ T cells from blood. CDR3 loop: CASSQYPPGLDEAYEQYF.